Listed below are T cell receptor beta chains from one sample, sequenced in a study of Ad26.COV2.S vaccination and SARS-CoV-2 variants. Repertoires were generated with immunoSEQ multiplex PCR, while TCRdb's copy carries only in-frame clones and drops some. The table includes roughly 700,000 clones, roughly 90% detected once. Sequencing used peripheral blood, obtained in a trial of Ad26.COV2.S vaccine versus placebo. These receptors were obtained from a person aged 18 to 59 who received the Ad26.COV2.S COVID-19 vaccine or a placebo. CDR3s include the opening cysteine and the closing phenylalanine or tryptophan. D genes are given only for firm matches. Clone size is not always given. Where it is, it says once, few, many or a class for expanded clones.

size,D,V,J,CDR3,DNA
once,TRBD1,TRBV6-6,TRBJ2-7,CASSPPSGQHSYEQYF,TGTGCCAGCAGTCCCCCCTCGGGACAGCACTCCTACGAGCAGTACTTC
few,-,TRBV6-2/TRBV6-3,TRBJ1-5,CASSYSQGSNQPQHF,TGTGCCAGCAGTTACAGCCAGGGAAGCAATCAGCCCCAGCATTTT
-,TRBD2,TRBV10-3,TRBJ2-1,CATGLAGGLSSYNEQFF,TGTGCCACCGGACTAGCGGGAGGCTTGAGCTCCTACAATGAGCAGTTCTTC
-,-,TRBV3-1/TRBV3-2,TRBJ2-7,CASSQHGRVSYEQYF,TGTGCCAGCAGCCAACATGGCAGAGTTTCCTACGAGCAGTACTTC
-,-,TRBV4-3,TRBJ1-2,CASSQAGGAANYGYTF,TGCGCCAGCAGCCAAGCCGGGGGTGCTGCTAACTATGGCTACACCTTC
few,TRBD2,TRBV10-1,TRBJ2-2,CASRHSGSNTGELFF,TGCGCCAGCAGACATAGCGGGTCGAACACCGGGGAGCTGTTTTTT
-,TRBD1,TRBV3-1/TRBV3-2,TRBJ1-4,CASSQGPGTGGRKLFF,TGTGCCAGCAGCCAAGGACCCGGGACAGGGGGAAGAAAACTGTTTTTT
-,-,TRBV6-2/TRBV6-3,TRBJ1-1,CASSDMNTEAFF,TGTGCCAGCAGCGACATGAACACTGAAGCTTTCTTT
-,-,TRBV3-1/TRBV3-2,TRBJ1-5,CASSPAAGRGPQHF,TGTGCCAGCAGCCCAGCGGCGGGGCGGGGGCCCCAGCATTTT
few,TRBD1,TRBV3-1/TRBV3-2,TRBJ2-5,CASSHWQGAVGVETQYF,TGTGCCAGCAGCCACTGGCAGGGGGCAGTTGGGGTGGAGACCCAGTACTTC
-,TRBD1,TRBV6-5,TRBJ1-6,CASRGRGQGSSPLHF,TGTGCCAGCCGGGGTCGCGGACAGGGATCCTCACCCCTCCACTTT
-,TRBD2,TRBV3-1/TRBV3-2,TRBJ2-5,CASRRASGSLETQYF,TGTGCCAGCAGGCGGGCTAGCGGGAGTCTAGAGACCCAGTACTTC
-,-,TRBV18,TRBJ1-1,CASSLDGNTEAFF,TGTGCCAGCTCACTAGACGGGAACACTGAAGCTTTCTTT
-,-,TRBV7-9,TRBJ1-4,CASSAYQGWGLEKLFF,TGTGCCAGCAGCGCGTATCAGGGTTGGGGGTTAGAAAAACTGTTTTTT
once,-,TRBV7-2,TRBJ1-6,CASSPRSSYNSPLHF,TGTGCCAGCAGCCCCAGGAGCTCCTATAATTCACCCCTCCACTTT
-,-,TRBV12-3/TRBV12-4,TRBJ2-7,CASSSPQVNEQYF,TGTGCCAGCAGCAGTCCTCAGGTGAACGAGCAGTACTTC
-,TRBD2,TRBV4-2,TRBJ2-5,CASSRLSGGEQETQYF,TGTGCCAGCAGCCGCCTGAGCGGGGGGGAGCAAGAGACCCAGTACTTC
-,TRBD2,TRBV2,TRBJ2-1,CASSLLAGTYNEQFF,TGTGCCAGCAGTTTACTAGCGGGAACCTACAATGAGCAGTTCTTC
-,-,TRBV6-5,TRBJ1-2,CASRLGRGRGGYTF,TGTGCCAGCAGACTAGGTCGAGGCAGGGGTGGCTACACCTTC
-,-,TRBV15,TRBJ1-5,CATSSQLDSNQPQHF,TGTGCCACCAGCAGCCAATTGGATAGCAATCAGCCCCAGCATTTT
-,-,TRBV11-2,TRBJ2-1,CASSLGTGTDVGFEQFF,TGTGCCAGCAGCTTAGGAACCGGGACCGACGTCGGCTTTGAGCAGTTCTTC
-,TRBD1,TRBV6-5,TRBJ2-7,CASRRTGWYEQYF,TGTGCCAGCAGGCGGACAGGGTGGTACGAGCAGTACTTC
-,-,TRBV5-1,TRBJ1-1,CASSGVGTEAFF,TGCGCCAGCAGTGGCGTGGGCACTGAAGCTTTCTTT
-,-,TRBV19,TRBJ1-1,CASSTGWSYTEAFF,TGTGCCAGTAGTACGGGCTGGAGTTACACTGAAGCTTTCTTT
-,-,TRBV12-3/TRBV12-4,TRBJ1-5,CASKTNEAQPQHF,TGTGCCAGCAAAACCAATGAGGCTCAGCCCCAGCATTTT
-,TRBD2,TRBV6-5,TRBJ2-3,CASSSKREGTDTQYF,TGTGCCAGCAGTTCTAAGCGGGAGGGCACAGATACGCAGTATTTT
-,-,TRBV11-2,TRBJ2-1,CASSPRDFSYNEQFF,TGTGCCAGCAGCCCTCGGGACTTCTCCTACAATGAGCAGTTCTTC